This TCR beta chain is drawn from a study of cytomegalovirus exposure and HLA in healthy donors. Study in general: When fewer than 400 donors were genotyped, roughly four fifths of them were found to fall in the Caucasian-associated ancestry cluster. Notes on the study in general: The likely explanation for a cluster of highly shared sequence variants was sequencing artifact.

A multiplex PCR was run with 60 Vbeta primers and 13 Jbeta primers. The data were produced by immunoSEQ multiplex PCR, yet TCRdb's version contains in-frame clones alone and is incomplete. The table records more than 90,000 clones, around 70% of them present only once. As concerns this clone: Its antigen is undetermined.

The CDR3 loop spans 15 amino acids. V shed 4 bases and J shed 5 bases, with 15 bases lying between them. Germline CDR1 is SNHLY and CDR2 is FYNNEI. The sample was PBMCs. The source of this sequence is a woman aged 45-60 years in good health and CMV-seropositive. The genes are TRBV2 and TRBJ1-5; weak D call: TRBD1 (6 bases). The CDR3 is CASSAGQGRDQPQHF. CDR3 sequence (DNA): TGTGCCAGCAGTGCGGGTCAGGGGCGAGATCAGCCCCAGCATTTT.